Listed here are 32 T cell receptor beta chains from one sample, sequenced in a study of control samples from healthy donors and cancer patients. TCRdb keeps only in-frame clones here, not all; method: immunoSEQ multiplex PCR. The sample lists more than 95,000 clones; 92% were seen once. The sample taken for sequencing was PBMCs. The receptor source for this set is a man aged 80 or over with head and neck cancer.

The chain employs TRBV5-1 and TRBJ2-3; D remains ambiguous. This CDR3 region has 14 residues. V gave up 4 bases and J gave up 1 base, with 10 bases separating them. Germline lookup yields CDR1 SGHRS and CDR2 YFSETQ. The CDR3: CASSAIRGTDTQYF. CDR3 coding DNA: TGCGCCAGCAGCGCAATCCGGGGCACAGATACGCAGTATTTT.

This chain joins TRBV3-1 (or the pseudogene TRBV3-2) and TRBJ2-7, with 8 bases identical to TRBD1. The CDR3 loop spans 16 amino acids. Germline values: CDR1 LGHDT, CDR2 YNNKEL (reference sequence). Trimming took 2 bases from V and 7 from J; bases not matched to a gene: 13. The CDR3 loop is CASSQPRGTGRAEQYF. The CDR3 nucleotides are TGTGCCAGCAGCCAACCCCGGGGGACAGGCCGAGCGGAGCAGTACTTC.

CDR3 coding DNA: TGTGCCAGCAGCTTATCGGCTTGGGGGCACACTGAAGCTTTCTTT. Translating it yields CASSLSAWGHTEAFF. The chain links TRBV7-9 to TRBJ1-1; the D gene is possibly TRBD1 (6 bases). Germline-derived CDR1 and CDR2 are SEHNR and FQNEAQ (reference sequence). V lost 2 bases and J 3 bases, leaving 13 bases between the germline ends. There are 15 residues in the CDR3.

The chain uses TRBV11-3 and TRBJ2-7; D ambiguous. V was cut by 4 bases and J by 7 bases, with 8 bases left in between. CDR1 is SGHNT and CDR2 is YENEEA in the germline V gene. The CDR3 length is 11 residues. CDR3 in DNA: TGTGCCAGCAGCTGGGGAAGGGAGCAGTACTTC. It specifies CASSWGREQYF.

The chain links TRBV7-9 to TRBJ1-2; 11 nucleotides match TRBD1. The germline V gene has CDR1 SEHNR and CDR2 FQNEAQ (reference sequence). The junction had 4 bases not matched to a gene; V was cut back by 4 bases and J by 0 bases. The CDR3 runs to 16 residues. CDR3 protein: CASSSGGQGANYGYTF. The DNA of the CDR3 is TGTGCCAGCAGCTCCGGGGGACAGGGGGCTAACTATGGCTACACCTTC.

The chain has TRBV7-9 and TRBJ2-3; D gene uncertain. Trimming removed 2 bases at V and 3 bases at J, with 6 bases between. Germline CDR1 reads SEHNR; CDR2 reads FQNEAQ (reference sequence). The CDR3 runs to 13 residues. The CDR3 DNA follows: TGTGCCAGCAGCTTAATGCAAACAGATACGCAGTATTTT. Translated: CASSLMQTDTQYF.

This clone was seen just once. The chain has TRBV5-8 and TRBJ2-7; 8 bases are shared with TRBD2. V was clipped by 0 bases and J by 2 bases; unmatched bases: 1. The V gene's germline CDR1 is SGHTS and CDR2 YDEGEE. The CDR3 spans 14 residues. CDR3 in DNA: TGTGCCAGCAGCTTGGGACTAGCGACCTACGAGCAGTACTTC. Its translation is CASSLGLATYEQYF.

The chain employs TRBV29-1 and TRBJ2-7; possible D gene TRBD2, 6 bases. With 5 bases removed from V and 0 bases from J, the gap between germline ends came to 17 bases. The CDR3 contains 15 residues. Germline lookup yields CDR1 SQVTM and CDR2 ANQGSEA. CDR3 sequence reads: CSVRGTGESSYEQYF. In nucleotides, the CDR3 is TGCAGCGTTCGAGGGACGGGAGAGAGCTCCTACGAGCAGTACTTC.

The chain joins TRBV2 to TRBJ1-6, with TRBD1 as a possible D gene (6 bases). This CDR3 has 13 amino acids. With 7 bases removed from V and 10 bases from J, the gap between germline ends came to 14 bases. Germline V CDR1 and CDR2: SNHLY, FYNNEI. The CDR3 loop is CASKTQGNSPLHF. For the CDR3, the DNA is TGTGCCAGCAAGACCCAGGGGAACTCACCCCTCCACTTT.

The chain carries TRBV19 and TRBJ1-6; D is unresolved. CDR1 is LNHDA, CDR2 SQIVND, per germline (reference sequence). This CDR3 region has 15 residues. The V gene lost 4 bases and the J gene lost 4 bases, with 11 bases spanning the gap. The CDR3 loop is CASSSGVPYNSPLHF. The CDR3 DNA reads TGTGCCAGTAGTAGCGGGGTTCCTTATAATTCACCCCTCCACTTT. The full variable domain, completed using reference TRBV19 and TRBJ1-6, is DGGITQSPKYLFRKEGQNVTLSCEQNLNHDAMYWYRQDPGQGLRLIYYSQIVNDFQKGDIAEGYSVSREKKESFPLTVTSAQKNPTAFYLCASSSGVPYNSPLHFGNGTRLTVT.

In nucleotides, the CDR3 is TGTGCCAGCAGCTTAGCGAGCGGACCCTACAATGAGCAGTTCTTC. It translates to CASSLASGPYNEQFF. The V call is TRBV11-3, the J call TRBJ2-1; tentative D call: TRBD2 (5 bases). This CDR3 is 15 amino acids long. V was pared by 1 base and J by 2 bases, with 9 bases between. Looked up from germline, CDR1 is SGHNT and CDR2 is YENEEA.

V is TRBV12-3 or TRBV12-4 and J is TRBJ2-7; tentative D call: TRBD2 (6 bases). Trimming took 3 bases from V and 2 from J, leaving 8 bases between them. The CDR3 contains 13 residues. The CDR3 spells CASSFRGTYEQYF. CDR3 in DNA: TGTGCCAGCAGTTTCCGGGGGACCTACGAGCAGTACTTC.

The V and J genes are TRBV7-8 and TRBJ1-3, with TRBD1 identical over 8 bases. V gave up 9 bases and J gave up 0 bases; unmatched junction bases: 7. CDR3 length: 15 residues. Germline CDR1 is SGHVS and CDR2 is FQNEAQ. The DNA for the CDR3 is TGTGCCAGTACGACAGGGGCACTCTCTGGAAACACCATATATTTT. Translated: CASTTGALSGNTIYF.

V is TRBV5-4 and J is TRBJ2-3; 13 bases line up with TRBD2. The germline V gene encodes CDR1 SGHNT and CDR2 YYREEE (reference sequence). V was clipped by 4 bases and J by 3 bases; unmatched bases: 11. This CDR3 is 18 amino acids long. This chain's CDR3 is CASSPPGLAGRGTDTQYF. CDR3 DNA: TGTGCCAGCAGCCCTCCGGGACTAGCGGGGAGAGGGACAGATACGCAGTATTTT.

The J gene is TRBJ2-1, the V gene TRBV6-2 or TRBV6-3; the match to TRBD2 covers 13 bases. The germline V gene encodes CDR1 MNHEY and CDR2 SVGEGT. The CDR3 length is 19 residues. Trimming cost V 5 bases and J 0 bases; bases outside gene matches: 10. The CDR3 coding sequence is TGTGCCAGCAGTGCACGGACTAGCGGGAGTGCTAGCTCCTACAATGAGCAGTTCTTC. Translating it yields CASSARTSGSASSYNEQFF.

The CDR3 here is CASSPLAYGYTF. In DNA form, the CDR3 reads TGTGCCAGCTCACCCCTGGCCTATGGCTACACCTTC. J is TRBJ1-2 and V is TRBV18; D unclear. V was clipped by 3 bases and J by 4 bases, with 6 bases between them. CDR1 and CDR2 from the germline V gene are KGHSH and LQKENI. The CDR3 totals 12 residues.

This clone has a handful of counts. The chain combines TRBV25-1 with TRBJ1-6; D unclear. The ends were cut back, 3 bases at V and 7 bases at J, with 16 bases in the middle. Germline CDR1 MGHDK, CDR2 SYGVNS. This CDR3 is built from 16 residues. CDR3 nucleotides: TGTGCCAGCAGTGACTCCCGACCCGCCACAAATTCACCCCTCCACTTT. Protein product: CASSDSRPATNSPLHF.

The chain has TRBV7-9 and TRBJ1-2; D gene uncertain. V lost 1 base, J lost 5 bases, and 8 bases lay in between. This CDR3 comprises 13 residues. Germline lookup yields CDR1 SEHNR and CDR2 FQNEAQ (reference sequence). In DNA form, the CDR3 reads TGTGCCAGCAGCTTAGGGTCAGCGTATGGCTACACCTTC. Its protein is CASSLGSAYGYTF.

This chain connects TRBV5-5 to TRBJ2-3; TRBD2 might be the D (6 bases). Trimming pared 1 base from V and 2 bases from J, leaving 8 bases between. The CDR3 has 14 amino acids. The germline V gene has CDR1 SGHKS and CDR2 YYEKEE (reference sequence). The CDR3 DNA reads TGTGCCAGCAGCTTGCCGGGGGACACAGATACGCAGTATTTT. Protein: CASSLPGDTDTQYF.

The chain couples TRBV25-1 to TRBJ1-2; D unresolved. Looked up from germline, CDR1 is MGHDK and CDR2 is SYGVNS. V was shortened by 3 bases and J by 4 bases, with 9 bases between the two germline ends. This CDR3 region has 13 residues. CDR3 bases: TGTGCCAGCAGTGAGTGGAGTGGCTATGGCTACACCTTC. It codes for CASSEWSGYGYTF.

The chain uses TRBV4-3 and TRBJ1-1; D unclear. CDR1 and CDR2 (germline): LGHNA, YSLEER. CDR3 length equals 15 residues. V lost 0 bases and J lost 1, with 9 bases in between. The CDR3 coding sequence is TGCGCCAGCAGCCAAGAACGCGAAAGGAACACTGAAGCTTTCTTT. Encoded protein: CASSQERERNTEAFF.

The chain is built from TRBV12-5 and TRBJ2-1; D may be TRBD2 (5 bases). The V end lost 6 bases, the J end lost 4 bases, and 16 bases lay between the germline ends. Germline V lookup: CDR1 LGHNT, CDR2 FRNRAP. CDR3 length: 15 residues. The CDR3 here is CASGLQAADYNEQFF. In DNA form, the CDR3 reads TGTGCTAGTGGCCTTCAAGCGGCGGATTACAATGAGCAGTTCTTC.

The rearrangement joins TRBV4-1 to TRBJ1-1, with a tentative D call TRBD1 (5 bases). Trimming stripped 0 bases from V and 5 bases from J, with 10 bases between. From germline, CDR1 is MGHRA and CDR2 YSYEKL. This CDR3 comprises 14 residues. The CDR3 is CASSQDAWGTEAFF. In DNA, the CDR3 is TGCGCCAGCAGCCAAGACGCTTGGGGGACTGAAGCTTTCTTT.

The table lists this clone with a count of one. CDR3 bases: TGTGCCTCTCAGGGACAGGGGGCCGGCGATACGCAGTATTTT. It specifies CASQGQGAGDTQYF. This chain joins TRBV10-3 and TRBJ2-3; 12 positions agree with TRBD1. The length of the CDR3 is 14 residues. J was trimmed by 6 bases and V by 11 bases; bases with no gene match: 9. Germline V gives CDR1 ENHRY, CDR2 SYGVKD.

This clone was counted once. The chain uses TRBV18 and TRBJ2-6; no reliable D call. Trimming left V 3 bases short and J 1 base short, with 7 bases between. The CDR3 is 15 residues long. Germline V CDR1 and CDR2: KGHSH, LQKENI. CDR3 nucleotides: TGTGCCAGCTCACCGATTGGTTCTGGGGCCAACGTCCTGACTTTC. Its protein is CASSPIGSGANVLTF.

The chain joins TRBV27 to TRBJ2-7, with D possibly being TRBD2 (5 bases). Germline V lookup: CDR1 MNHEY, CDR2 SMNVEV (reference sequence). The germline V and J ends were trimmed by 1 base and 7 bases, with 11 bases remaining between them. The CDR3 loop spans 13 amino acids. The CDR3 protein is CASSLFPGNEQYF. The CDR3 nucleotides are TGTGCCAGCAGTTTATTCCCCGGGAATGAGCAGTACTTC.

A note on this clone: Other nucleotide sequences in the sample specify the same CDR3. The chain is built from TRBV9 and TRBJ2-7; D uncertain. The CDR3 consists of 11 residues. V was trimmed by 0 bases and J by 5 bases, leaving 3 bases between them. Per germline, CDR1 SGDLS and CDR2 YYNGEE. In DNA form, the CDR3 reads TGTGCCAGCAGCGTAGGGGACGAGCAGTACTTC. This encodes CASSVGDEQYF.

The chain has TRBV19 and TRBJ1-5; 9 bases align to TRBD1. CDR1 is LNHDA and CDR2 is SQIVND in the germline V gene (reference sequence). The CDR3 loop spans 16 amino acids. J lost 7 bases, V lost 5 bases, and 12 bases had no gene match. The CDR3 is CASSRTGEVARQPQHF. The CDR3 coding sequence is TGTGCCAGTAGTCGGACAGGGGAAGTAGCGAGACAGCCCCAGCATTTT.

The rearrangement joins TRBV5-1 to TRBJ1-4; 10 bases fit TRBD1. The CDR3 runs 15 residues. In germline, CDR1 is SGHRS, CDR2 YFSETQ. V lost 4 bases, J lost 6 bases, and 6 bases stayed unmatched. The CDR3 spells CASSLVGTGDEKLFF. The CDR3 DNA reads as TGCGCCAGCAGCCTGGTGGGGACAGGGGATGAAAAACTGTTTTTT.

The chain joins TRBV4-3 to TRBJ1-3; D is undetermined. This CDR3 spans 16 amino acids. Germline V gene sequence: CDR1 LGHNA, CDR2 YSLEER. V was pared by 0 bases and J by 1 base, with 10 bases between. CDR3 sequence: CASSQDRHGSGNTIYF. CDR3 sequence (DNA): TGCGCCAGCAGCCAAGATCGCCACGGGTCTGGAAACACCATATATTTT.

This clone was detected once. CDR3 DNA sequence: TGTGCCAGCAGCTTACCTCAGGACTTGAACACTGAAGCTTTCTTT. As protein: CASSLPQDLNTEAFF. V usage is TRBV7-6 and J usage is TRBJ1-1; D unresolved. Germline loops: CDR1 SGHVS, CDR2 FNYEAQ. There are 15 residues in the CDR3. Trimming cost V 2 bases and J 0 bases, with 10 bases left between them.

The CDR3 sequence: CASSLGVGGEGKLFF. The CDR3, as DNA: TGTGCCAGCAGCTTAGGCGTGGGGGGTGAGGGGAAACTGTTTTTT. The chain couples TRBV7-2 to TRBJ1-4, with D possibly being TRBD1 (5 bases). The germline V gene has CDR1 SGHTA and CDR2 FQGNSA. This CDR3 is 15 amino acids long. The V end was cut by 1 base, the J end by 11 bases, with 17 bases between.